These T cell receptor beta chains were read from a single sample in a study of cytomegalovirus exposure and HLA in healthy donors. The table came from immunoSEQ multiplex PCR; TCRdb's copy has only in-frame clones and leaves some out. There are more than 80,000 clones in the sample; approximately 64% occur only once, and approximately 3% lies in the top ten. Sequencing was done on a sample of PBMCs. These receptor sequences come from a man in his sixties in good health and CMV-seronegative. Both conserved end residues are part of each CDR3.

CDR3,V,length,J
CAISDLTSGSVGYNEQFF,TRBV10-3,18,TRBJ2-1
CASSKDRGLYSPLHF,TRBV19,15,TRBJ1-6
CASRLHRANTEAFF,TRBV19,14,TRBJ1-1
CASSRSGTRGTYEQYF,TRBV27,16,TRBJ2-7
CASSAVGGFRSYEQYF,TRBV5-4,16,TRBJ2-7
CASSFVGLVNQPQHF,TRBV28,15,TRBJ1-5
CASSEVWDSPETQYF,TRBV6-1,15,TRBJ2-5
CASSPQTGVRTEAFF,TRBV7-9,15,TRBJ1-1
CASRLAGGNNEQFF,TRBV12-5,14,TRBJ2-1
CAIMTADYGYTF,TRBV10-3,12,TRBJ1-2
CASSPDRVSNTGELFF,TRBV2,16,TRBJ2-2